This T cell receptor (beta chain) was recorded in a study of CXCR3-negative and CXCR3-positive naive CD8 T cells (dated by TCRdb to the late 2010s). Notes on the research overall: In total, roughly 150 million TRB reads were obtained, or roughly 1.5 +/- 0.3 million reads per library. The diversity and physicochemical repertoire analyses included 11 donors pooled from two independent experiments. TRBV-TRBJ cluster analysis included naive subsets from about five donors and memory cells from 3 donors. General findings and caveats noted by the study authors: Freshly isolated PBMCs were used for most assays because CXCR3 expression partially decreased after cryopreservation. Because surface CD5, which has been linked to self-reactivity in mice, was comparable between naive subsets, TCR interaction strength was also inferred from TRB CDR3 physicochemical properties. TRB CDR3s from CXCR3-positive naive cells showed higher hydrophobicity (lower Kidera factor 4), lower energy, and higher strength and volume indices than CXCR3-negative naive cells. Comparably high repertoire diversity was found in both naive subsets, whereas much lower repertoire diversity was found in memory CD8+ T cells. Within the same donor, TRBV-TRBJ usage looked similar between naive CXCR3-negative and CXCR3-positive cells, but memory cells had distinct patterns.

For each CD8+ T cell subset, flow sorting was done in triplicate, and 300,000 to 350,000 cells per subset went directly into RLT lysis buffer. To keep memory contaminants out, a stringent definition of naive CD8+ T cells was applied: CD45RO-CCR7+CD27+CD95-. Peripheral blood mononuclear cells were isolated from buffy coats using standard density gradient centrifugation. A FACSAria III was used to flow-sort naive CD8+ T cells into CXCR3-negative and CXCR3-positive populations. Total RNA was extracted from sorted cells using an RNeasy Mini Kit. Concerning this clonotype itself: Which antigen it targets is not known.

The sample was run on a NextSeq 550. The Human TCR Profiling Kit (MiLaboratory) was used to make UMI-labeled 5' RACE TRB cDNA libraries. cDNA synthesis used the entire amount of extracted RNA, and PCR amplification then used the entire amount of cDNA produced. Libraries were prepared in parallel with an identical number of PCR cycles. Per the original workflow: About 50,000 +/- 10,000 unique UMI-labeled TRB cDNA molecules per library were extracted with MIGEC and MiXCR, with at least two reads per UMI required. On average, each library contained about 40,000 +/- 10,000 functional in-frame TRB CDR3 nucleotide clonotypes without stop codons. After each sample was downsampled to 5000 UMI-labeled TRB molecules, VDJtools was used to calculate diversity metrics such as normalized Shannon-Wiener and Chao1. VDJtools computed clonotype-size-weighted physicochemical properties of the central five CDR3 residues: interaction energy, strength, volume and Kidera factor 4. The reads went through TCRdb reprocessing, and each CDR3 protein sequence gets one entry with no DNA. The V and J calls and clone size are TCRdb's, not the authors'. The sample's records list around 140,000 distinct CDR3 sequences. Around 0.5% of the sample goes to the ten largest clones.

Sequenced: naive CXCR3- CD8+ T cells from blood. The intended sense of this specimen's cell subset or site label: CD45RO-CCR7+CD27+CD95- naive CD8+ T cells lacking CXCR3 (TNR3-). The sequence came from a human donor in good health. Some clones in this sample may be carry-over from other donors' samples.

The encoded CDR3 is CASSVTNEQFF. The chain is made from TRBV9 and TRBJ2-1. From a lookup of the germline V gene, CDR1 and CDR2 are SGDLS and YYNGEE. The CDR3 spans 11 residues, from the cysteine through the phenylalanine. The DNA is unrecorded.